These T cell receptor beta chains were read from a single sample in a study of cytomegalovirus exposure and HLA in healthy donors. Method: immunoSEQ multiplex PCR; TCRdb's copy keeps in-frame clones and lacks some. The sample carries fewer than 100,000 clones, roughly 75% recorded once. The material sequenced was PBMCs. The receptors shown here come from a male donor in good health and CMV-seronegative. Both conserved end residues are trimmed from each CDR3.

V,J,CDR3
TRBV11-3,TRBJ1-5,ASSPYRDCNQPQH
TRBV2,TRBJ2-5,ASSAVQKGETQY
TRBV27,TRBJ1-4,ASSLRTDGEKLF
TRBV14,TRBJ2-7,ASSRWDRAYEQY
TRBV12-5,TRBJ2-2,ASSPGQGGTGELF
TRBV28,TRBJ1-2,ASSLDNYGYT
TRBV5-4,TRBJ2-7,ASSTSGSLYEQY
TRBV7-7,TRBJ2-5,ASSRTSGVYQETQY
TRBV29-1,TRBJ1-2,SGTGRNGYT
TRBV7-2,TRBJ2-1,ASRIRLAENEQF
TRBV2,TRBJ2-2,ASSELGGDTGELF
TRBV6-5,TRBJ2-1,ASRVGTSGNNEQF
TRBV7-2,TRBJ1-6,ASRVSSYNSPLH
TRBV29-1,TRBJ1-1,SVATDRADTEAF
TRBV11-3,TRBJ1-1,ASSLGDSPEAF
TRBV9,TRBJ1-6,ASSGGGQYDSPLN
TRBV2,TRBJ1-1,ASRPDLNTEAF
TRBV6-6,TRBJ1-1,ATGGDSTEAF
TRBV28,TRBJ1-2,ASSLWTGESSGGYT
TRBV7-9,TRBJ2-3,ASSRPGLAGSTDTQY
TRBV9,TRBJ1-6,ASSWQPQGNSPLH
TRBV6-6,TRBJ1-6,ASSPGPPEGSPLH
TRBV7-9,TRBJ2-5,ASTRLGGGGASQETQY
TRBV7-9,TRBJ1-1,ASSSVAIPEAF
TRBV2,TRBJ1-1,ASSRGPAEAF
TRBV9,TRBJ2-1,ASSPDGAYNEQF
TRBV30,TRBJ1-1,AWSGGSNTEAF
TRBV6-5,TRBJ2-5,ASSIDRVVTQY
TRBV5-1,TRBJ2-4,ASSLAWRQGASKNIQY
TRBV5-4,TRBJ2-2,ASSDRTSGSRELF
TRBV11-3,TRBJ1-1,ASSLGAGQGEQAF
TRBV9,TRBJ2-3,ASSAGGLAGVGLSTDTQY
TRBV5-1,TRBJ1-3,ASSLAQVRSGNTIY
TRBV10-2,TRBJ2-1,ASTRQGGNEQF
TRBV5-1,TRBJ2-6,ASRDTGAGANVLT
TRBV18,TRBJ2-5,ASSLRQQETQY